The 26 T cell receptor beta chains below come from one sample, sequenced in a study of T cells after yellow fever vaccination. TCRdb fed the 5' RACE reads into MiXCR, producing one record per CDR3 protein. The sample records 500,000 to 650,000 distinct CDR3 sequences, less than 20% being singletons. Sample: PBMCs, taken about 5 days after the first yellow fever vaccination. All receptors derive from a young man who received the YFV17D yellow fever vaccine.

This clonotype has a handful of counts. V and J are TRBV12-3 or TRBV12-4 and TRBJ1-2; TRBD1 is a possible D gene (6 bases). The CDR3 runs 12 residues. With 5 bases removed from V and 8 bases from J, the gap between germline ends came to 12 bases. The CDR3 reads CASSPGGGGYTF. CDR3 nucleotides: TGTGCCAGCAGTCCTGGGGGGGGCGGCTACACCTTC.

This chain links TRBV29-1 with TRBJ1-2; 7 bases fit TRBD1. The CDR3 extends over 13 amino acids. CDR1 SQVTM and CDR2 ANQGSEA come from the germline V gene. Trimming took 6 bases from V and 1 from J; bases not matched to a gene: 5. CDR3 bases: TGCAGCGTAAACAGGGGCCTTAACTATGGCTACACCTTC. Amino acid sequence: CSVNRGLNYGYTF.

In its sample, this clonotype was seen a few times. The CDR3 loop is CASSISGLPGEQYF. DNA for the CDR3: TGTGCCAGCAGCATTTCGGGACTCCCGGGCGAGCAGTACTTC. This chain uses TRBV7-6 with TRBJ2-7; maybe TRBD2 (6 bases). The CDR3 consists of 14 residues. The ends were cut back, 5 bases at V and 6 bases at J, with 17 bases in the middle. The germline V gene encodes CDR1 SGHVS and CDR2 FNYEAQ.

This chain joins TRBV6-4 and TRBJ2-2, with 9 nucleotides matching TRBD1. The CDR3 sequence is 16 residues long. The germline gives CDR1 MRHNA, CDR2 SNTAGT. V lost 4 bases and J lost 0; bases outside the gene matches: 3. CDR3 coding DNA: TGTGCCAGCAGTGGGAGACAGGGGGCGAACACCGGGGAGCTGTTTTTT. Protein: CASSGRQGANTGELFF.

This clonotype showed up many times. The chain has TRBV20-1 and TRBJ2-2, with D perhaps TRBD2 (6 bases). V was clipped by 5 bases and J by 5 bases, with 15 bases between them. CDR3 size: 14 residues. In germline, CDR1 is DFQATT, CDR2 SNEGSKA (reference sequence). The CDR3 DNA reads as TGCAGTGCTGCGGGTGGCGCGGGGACCGGGGAGCTGTTTTTT. As protein: CSAAGGAGTGELFF.

This clonotype appeared a few times. This sequence joins TRBV21-1 and TRBJ2-3; the table assigns TRBD2, which was not confirmed against the DNA. TRBV21-1 is a pseudogene locus. The CDR3 is made up of 18 amino acids. The CDR3 bases are TGTGCCAGCAGCAAGGGCGGGTCCGGCAGGGAGGAGACAGATACGCAGTATTTT. Residues: CASSKGGSGREETDTQYF.

As for this clonotype: A junction end diverges from the germline sequence, so it may reflect a read error. The chain links TRBV12-3 or TRBV12-4 to TRBJ2-1; a weak D match, TRBD1 (6 bases). The CDR3 runs 18 residues. CDR3 sequence: CTSSLPRGRDPHEGEQFF. DNA of the CDR3: TGTACCAGCAGTTTACCCAGGGGCCGGGACCCCCACGAGGGTGAGCAGTTCTTC.

In its sample, this clonotype was seen many times. The chain recombines TRBV18 with TRBJ1-1; D gene unclear. The CDR3 has 13 amino acids. The V and J ends lost 2 bases and 1 base respectively, with 5 bases between them. Germline V CDR1 and CDR2: KGHSH, LQKENI. The CDR3 sequence is CASSPTANTEAFF. In DNA form, the CDR3 reads TGTGCCAGCTCACCAACGGCGAACACTGAAGCTTTCTTT.

The V call is TRBV6-1, the J call TRBJ2-1, with 9 bases matching TRBD1. This CDR3 has 17 amino acids. Trimming cost V 9 bases and J 2 bases; bases outside gene matches: 14. Germline V lookup: CDR1 MNHNS, CDR2 SASEGT. This CDR3 reads CASKKRQGDNPYNEQFF. The CDR3 coding sequence is TGTGCCAGTAAGAAGCGACAGGGGGACAACCCCTACAATGAGCAGTTCTTC.

This clonotype came up a few times. The J gene is TRBJ2-1, the V gene TRBV7-3; 12 nucleotides line up with TRBD2. The germline CDR1 and CDR2 sequences are SGHTA and FQGTGA. The CDR3 runs 16 residues. V lost 4 bases to trimming and J lost 4 bases; unmatched junction nucleotides: 5. The CDR3 DNA reads TGTGCCAGCAGCTCCAGCGGACTAGCGGGGTACAATGAGCAGTTCTTC. It encodes CASSSSGLAGYNEQFF.

Note on this clonotype: A much larger clone lies one base from this, so it may be a read error. V gene TRBV7-2 combines with J gene TRBJ1-1; D is uncertain. The CDR3 runs 13 residues. Trimming removed 5 bases from V and 1 base from J, with 8 bases in between. Germline V gene sequence: CDR1 SGHTA, CDR2 FQGNSA. This CDR3 reads CASSVDKNTEAFF. For the CDR3, the DNA is TGTGCCAGCAGCGTAGACAAGAACACTGAAGCTTTCTTT. Using reference TRBV7-2 and TRBJ1-1 for the parts outside the CDR3, the full variable domain is GAGVSQSPSNKVTEKGKDVELRCDPISGHTALYWYRQSLGQGLEFLIYFQGNSAPDKSGLPSDRFSAERTGGSVSTLTIQRTQQEDSAVYLCASSVDKNTEAFFGQGTRLTVV.

This clonotype was counted between two and nine times. The chain employs TRBV19 and TRBJ1-5; possibly TRBD1 for D (5 bases). This CDR3 is 17 amino acids long. CDR1 is LNHDA and CDR2 is SQIVND in the germline V gene (reference sequence). The V gene lost 2 bases and the J gene lost 3 bases, with 17 bases spanning the gap. CDR3: CASSIPAGQGNNQPQHF. CDR3 bases: TGTGCCAGTAGTATACCCGCAGGGCAGGGTAACAATCAGCCCCAGCATTTT.

V is TRBV2 and J is TRBJ2-2, with 7 positions matching TRBD1. The length of the CDR3 is 13 residues. The germline V gene encodes CDR1 SNHLY and CDR2 FYNNEI. V lost 8 bases to trimming and J lost 6 bases; unmatched junction nucleotides: 6. The CDR3, as DNA: TGTGCCAGCCGGTGGGACAGCTCCGGGGAGCTGTTTTTT. Amino acid sequence: CASRWDSSGELFF.

The chain recombines TRBV9 with TRBJ2-1, with D hard to call. There are 16 residues in the CDR3. CDR1 is SGDLS and CDR2 is YYNGEE in the germline V gene. V lost 3 bases and J lost 0, with 13 bases in between. As DNA, the CDR3 is TGTGCCAGCAGCGCCCCCCCCCCTTTCTCCTACAATGAGCAGTTCTTC. This gives the protein CASSAPPPFSYNEQFF.

The V and J genes are TRBV4-1 and TRBJ2-3; D is possibly TRBD2 (6 bases). Germline V gene data show CDR1 as MGHRA and CDR2 as YSYEKL. This CDR3 spans 16 amino acids. Trimming shortened V by 4 bases and J by 2 bases, and 16 bases separated the two germline ends. The CDR3, as DNA: TGCGCCAGCAGCCTGCGAGACGGGACTTTCACAGATACGCAGTATTTT. As protein: CASSLRDGTFTDTQYF.

This clonotype was seen a few times. The chain recombines TRBV4-3 with TRBJ1-6; a possible D gene is TRBD1 (6 bases). Germline CDR1 LGHNA, CDR2 YSLEER. Trimming removed 3 bases at V and 0 bases at J, with 9 bases between. The CDR3 is 16 residues long. CDR3: CASSQRGSSYNSPLHF. The CDR3 nucleotides are TGCGCCAGCAGCCAGAGGGGGAGCTCCTATAATTCACCCCTCCACTTT.

The rearrangement uses TRBV10-3 and TRBJ2-5, with TRBD2 matching 7 bases. Trimming cost V 2 bases and J 4 bases; bases outside gene matches: 10. Germline loops: CDR1 ENHRY, CDR2 SYGVKD. The CDR3 runs to 16 residues. For the CDR3, the DNA is TGTGCCATCAGTGAGGGGGGGGATCGATACAGAGAGACCCAGTACTTC. It is translated as CAISEGGDRYRETQYF.

The chain uses TRBV5-4 and TRBJ1-6, with D possibly matching TRBD1 (5 bases). There are 16 residues in the CDR3. The germline gives CDR1 SGHNT, CDR2 YYREEE (reference sequence). V lost 3 bases to trimming and J lost 6 bases, with 16 bases between them. DNA for the CDR3: TGTGCCAGCAGCTCCCGGGAGAGCAGGGCTAATTCACCCCTCCACTTT. It encodes CASSSRESRANSPLHF.

The chain links TRBV2 to TRBJ1-6; the D is unclear. V lost 4 bases and J 6 bases, leaving 10 bases between the germline ends. This CDR3 has 14 amino acids. The germline CDR1 and CDR2 sequences are SNHLY and FYNNEI. The CDR3 DNA reads as TGTGCCAGCAGTGTCACGGTCTTTAATTCACCCCTCCACTTT. It codes for CASSVTVFNSPLHF.

Only a few counts were recorded for this clonotype. The V call is TRBV12-3 or TRBV12-4, the J call TRBJ1-2, with D unclear. CDR3 length equals 15 residues. The ends were cut back, 1 base at V and 0 bases at J, with 9 bases in the middle. DNA for the CDR3: TGTGCCAGCAGTTTAGGACGAGTAGCTAACTATGGCTACACCTTC. Translation: CASSLGRVANYGYTF.

The chain couples TRBV5-1 to TRBJ2-1; D possibly corresponds to TRBD1 (6 bases). Trimming removed 4 bases from V and 3 bases from J, with 17 bases in between. CDR1 and CDR2 from the germline V gene are SGHRS and YFSETQ. The CDR3 contains 16 residues. The CDR3 reads CASSGLQGRRYNEQFF. The CDR3 coding sequence is TGCGCCAGCAGCGGTCTACAGGGCCGCCGCTACAATGAGCAGTTCTTC.

This clonotype was detected many times. The junction differs from germline at one of its ends, possibly a read error. This chain links TRBV5-1 with TRBJ2-3; maybe TRBD1 (5 bases). CDR3 length: 13 residues. Germline V gives CDR1 SGHRS, CDR2 YFSETQ. CDR3 coding DNA: TGTGCCAGCAGCTTGGAAGGGGCAGATACGCAGTATTTT. It specifies CASSLEGADTQYF.

This clonotype showed up just a few times. The V gene is TRBV3-1, the J gene TRBJ2-5; D is possibly TRBD2 (6 bases). CDR3 length: 14 amino acids. Germline CDR1 LGHDT, CDR2 YNNKEL (reference sequence). Trimming removed 0 bases from V and 2 bases from J, with 7 bases in between. CDR3 sequence reads: CASSQDREQETQYF. As DNA, the CDR3 is TGTGCCAGCAGCCAAGATCGGGAGCAAGAGACCCAGTACTTC.

This clonotype was found a few times. The chain couples TRBV19 to TRBJ2-5, with D unclear. The V gene's germline CDR1 is LNHDA and CDR2 SQIVND (reference sequence). CDR3 size: 15 residues. V gave up 3 bases and J gave up 2 bases, with 13 bases separating them. The CDR3 DNA follows: TGTGCCAGTAGTATCGGGCGTCGACGTCAAGAGACCCAGTACTTC. Protein: CASSIGRRRQETQYF.

There are a few counts of this clonotype. This chain uses TRBV3-1 with TRBJ1-1; D uncertain. Trimming removed 1 base from V and 7 bases from J, with 7 bases in between. CDR1 is LGHDT and CDR2 is YNNKEL in the germline V gene (reference sequence). This CDR3 has 12 amino acids. The CDR3 DNA follows: TGTGCCAGCAGCCAAGCGTTGGATGAAGCTTTCTTT. This gives the protein CASSQALDEAFF.

The CDR3 region is CASSLITQGKGETQYF. CDR3 bases: TGCGCCAGCAGCTTGATTACCCAGGGAAAGGGGGAGACCCAGTACTTC. This chain links TRBV5-1 with TRBJ2-5; weak D call: TRBD1 (5 bases). CDR3 length: 16 amino acids. Trimming removed 1 base from V and 5 bases from J, with 18 bases in between. Looked up from germline, CDR1 is SGHRS and CDR2 is YFSETQ.